This T cell receptor beta chain was identified in a study of blood T cell repertoires in COVID-19. Assay used: immunoSEQ multiplex PCR; TCRdb lists only in-frame clones, some missing. This sample carries tens of thousands of clones, approximately 88% of them seen once, and the ten largest clones take roughly a third. This clone was seen a single time. The CDR3 spans 14 residues. The V and J ends lost 3 bases and 13 bases, in that order; junction bases with no gene match: 9. Germline loops: CDR1 GTSNPN, CDR2 SVGIG (reference sequence). Sequencing was carried out using peripheral blood. This sequence was found in a woman older than 75 with active or convalescent COVID-19. The chain recombines TRBV30 with TRBJ1-6; 10 nucleotides match TRBD1. The CDR3 DNA follows: TGTGCCTGGAGCGGTCCCGGGACAGGGGTCCCCCTCCACTTT. Its translation is CAWSGPGTGVPLHF.